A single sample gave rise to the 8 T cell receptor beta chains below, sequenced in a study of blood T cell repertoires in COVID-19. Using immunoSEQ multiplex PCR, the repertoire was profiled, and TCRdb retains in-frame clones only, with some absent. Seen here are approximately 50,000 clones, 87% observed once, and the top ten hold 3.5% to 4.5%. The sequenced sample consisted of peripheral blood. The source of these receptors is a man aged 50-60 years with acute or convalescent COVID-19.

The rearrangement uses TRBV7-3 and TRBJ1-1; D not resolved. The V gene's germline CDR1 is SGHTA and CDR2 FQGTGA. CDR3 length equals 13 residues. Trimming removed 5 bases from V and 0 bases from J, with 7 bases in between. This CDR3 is CASSKNLNTEAFF. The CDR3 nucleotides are TGTGCCAGCAGCAAAAACTTGAACACTGAAGCTTTCTTT.

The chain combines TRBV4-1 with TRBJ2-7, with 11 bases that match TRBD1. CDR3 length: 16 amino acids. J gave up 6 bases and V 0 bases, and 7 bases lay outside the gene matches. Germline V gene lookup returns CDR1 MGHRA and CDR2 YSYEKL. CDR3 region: CASSQDADRGPVEQYF. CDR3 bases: TGCGCCAGCAGCCAAGATGCGGACAGGGGGCCGGTCGAGCAGTACTTC.

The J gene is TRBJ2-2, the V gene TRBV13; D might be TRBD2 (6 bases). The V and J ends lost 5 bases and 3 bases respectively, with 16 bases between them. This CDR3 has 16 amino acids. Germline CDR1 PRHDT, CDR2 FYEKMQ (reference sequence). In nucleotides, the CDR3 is TGTGCCAGCAGCCCACGGGGGAGCGGAGACACCGGGGAGCTGTTTTTT. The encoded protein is CASSPRGSGDTGELFF.

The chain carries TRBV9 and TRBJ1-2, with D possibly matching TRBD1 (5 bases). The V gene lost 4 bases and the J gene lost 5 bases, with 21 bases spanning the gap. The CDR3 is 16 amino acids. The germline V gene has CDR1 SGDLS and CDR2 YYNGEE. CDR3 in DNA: TGTGCCAGCAGCACGAGAACTGGAGGGACCTTATATGGCTACACCTTC. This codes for CASSTRTGGTLYGYTF.

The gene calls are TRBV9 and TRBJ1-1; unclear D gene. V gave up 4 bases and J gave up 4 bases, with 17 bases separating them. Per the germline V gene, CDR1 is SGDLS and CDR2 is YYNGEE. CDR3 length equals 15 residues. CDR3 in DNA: TGTGCCAGCAGCAAAGGCGTGGGAGTGGGCACTGAAGCTTTCTTT. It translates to CASSKGVGVGTEAFF.

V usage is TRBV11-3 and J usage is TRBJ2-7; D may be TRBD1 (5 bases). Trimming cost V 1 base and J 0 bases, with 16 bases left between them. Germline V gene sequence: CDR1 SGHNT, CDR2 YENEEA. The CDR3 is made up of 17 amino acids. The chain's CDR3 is CASSLGAGASFSYEQYF. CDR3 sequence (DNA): TGTGCCAGCAGCTTAGGCGCTGGGGCGAGCTTCTCCTACGAGCAGTACTTC.

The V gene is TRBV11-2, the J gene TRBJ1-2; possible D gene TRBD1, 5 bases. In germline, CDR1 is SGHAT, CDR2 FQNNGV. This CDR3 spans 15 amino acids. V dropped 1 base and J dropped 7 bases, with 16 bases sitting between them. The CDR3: CASSLVGGGIGGYTF. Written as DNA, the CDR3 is TGTGCCAGCAGCTTAGTTGGCGGGGGTATAGGTGGCTACACCTTC. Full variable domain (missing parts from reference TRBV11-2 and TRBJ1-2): EAGVAQSPRYKIIEKRQSVAFWCNPISGHATLYWYQQILGQGPKLLIQFQNNGVVDDSQLPKDRFSAERLKGVDSTLKIQPAKLEDSAVYLCASSLVGGGIGGYTFGSGTRLTVV.

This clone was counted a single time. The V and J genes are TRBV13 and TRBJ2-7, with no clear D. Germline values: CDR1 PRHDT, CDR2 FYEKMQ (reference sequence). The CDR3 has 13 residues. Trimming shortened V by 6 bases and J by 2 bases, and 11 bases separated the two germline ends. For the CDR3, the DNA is TGTGCCAGCAGTATGGCCGATACCTACGAGCAGTACTTC. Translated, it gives CASSMADTYEQYF.